Presented here are 8 T cell receptor beta chains from one specimen sequenced in a study of CD8 T cells in ankylosing spondylitis. Overall study results and limits: A motif of eight highly homologous TCR beta variants was seen as apparently characteristic of ankylosing spondylitis blood.

These TCRs are of unknown antigen specificity. From the 5' RACE reads, TCRdb called clonotypes with MiXCR, one entry per CDR3 protein. The data show 300,000 to 400,000 distinct CDR3 sequences, about 20% seen once. The sequencing input was blood, either unsorted or a sorted T cell fraction (not recorded which). These receptors all stem from a male donor with ankylosing spondylitis.

J is TRBJ1-5 and V is TRBV6-1, with D unresolved. There are 13 residues in the CDR3. The germline gives CDR1 MNHNS, CDR2 SASEGT. Trimming cost V 7 bases and J 6 bases, with 13 bases left between them. The CDR3, as DNA: TGTGCCAGCACAGCCATCATAGGTCAGCCCCAGCATTTT. Translation gives CASTAIIGQPQHF.

This sequence joins TRBV20-1 and TRBJ2-2, with D unresolved. CDR1 DFQATT and CDR2 SNEGSKA come from the germline V gene (reference sequence). V was shortened by 0 bases and J by 7 bases, with 6 bases between the two germline ends. This CDR3 is 12 amino acids long. The CDR3 region is CSARDFGGELFF. The CDR3 DNA follows: TGCAGTGCTAGAGATTTCGGCGGGGAGCTGTTTTTT.

This chain uses TRBV19 with TRBJ1-5; 9 nucleotides match TRBD1. The V gene end was trimmed by 6 bases and the J gene end by 2 bases; junction bases not matched to a gene: 5. This CDR3 comprises 15 residues. CDR1 and CDR2 from the germline V gene are LNHDA and SQIVND (reference sequence). CDR3: CASRRGDRGNQPQHF. Written as DNA, the CDR3 is TGTGCCAGTAGAAGGGGGGACAGGGGCAATCAGCCCCAGCATTTT.

A few counts support this clonotype. CDR3 sequence: CASSKDRGRHQPQHF. CDR3 DNA: TGTGCCAGCAGCAAGGACAGGGGCCGCCATCAGCCCCAGCATTTT. The rearrangement links TRBV28 to TRBJ1-5; TRBD1 matches 9 bases. After removal of 6 bases from V and 5 bases from J, the junction contained 8 bases not matched to a gene. Germline V lookup: CDR1 MDHEN, CDR2 SYDVKM. This CDR3 spans 15 amino acids.

The chain joins TRBV2 to TRBJ1-2, with D hard to call. CDR1 and CDR2 from the germline V gene are SNHLY and FYNNEI. CDR3 length: 10 residues. Trimming took off 4 bases at V and 8 bases at J, with 5 bases between the two ends. The CDR3 sequence: CASSGRGYTF. The CDR3 nucleotides read TGTGCCAGCAGTGGGCGGGGCTACACCTTC.

This chain connects TRBV3-1 to TRBJ2-1; 8 bases map to TRBD2. Germline CDR1 and CDR2: LGHDT and YNNKEL (reference sequence). The V segment lost 0 bases and the J segment 4 bases; nucleotides outside the gene matches: 5. The CDR3 sequence is 16 residues long. CDR3 in DNA: TGTGCCAGCAGCCAAGATTTGGCTAGCGGGTACAATGAGCAGTTCTTC. This encodes CASSQDLASGYNEQFF.

The rearrangement joins TRBV6-2 or TRBV6-3 to TRBJ1-2; perhaps TRBD1 as D (6 bases). The V and J ends lost 7 bases and 6 bases respectively, with 21 bases between them. The CDR3 length is 15 residues. Germline V lookup: CDR1 MNHEY, CDR2 SVGEGT. The DNA for the CDR3 is TGTGCCAGCACCGACGGACAGACGAAGATCAATGGCTACACCTTC. Its translation is CASTDGQTKINGYTF.

Details on this clonotype: One junction end disagrees with the germline gene, perhaps due to a read error. This chain uses TRBV5-1 with TRBJ2-3; D gene unclear. The germline CDR1 and CDR2 sequences are SGHRS and YFSETQ. This CDR3 spans 13 amino acids. CDR3 coding DNA: TGCGCCAGCATCTTGAGCCCTGGGGATACGCAGTATTTT. This translates into CASILSPGDTQYF.